This TCR beta chain was sequenced in a study of T cell responses to AZD1222 COVID-19 vaccine. Assay used: immunoSEQ multiplex PCR; TCRdb lists only in-frame clones, some missing. This sample has roughly 140,000 clones; around 91% occur once, and the top ten carry about 4.8%. Points from the study as a whole: Close to half of spike-specific TCRs reportedly recognize unmutated variant regions. No day 14 peak samples; only post-peak repertoires were characterized. An increase in Spike-specific TCR breadth and depth was observed after two AZD1222 doses.

Concerning this clone itself: Its antigen is currently unknown.

The source material was peripheral blood, sampled on day 0 of AZD1222 vaccination. The TCR comes from an adult in good health.

The CDR3 loop reads CASSIGAGGHEQYF. Written as DNA, the CDR3 is TGTGCCAGCAGTATTGGGGCGGGGGGGCACGAGCAGTACTTC. The chain combines TRBV5-4 with TRBJ2-7, with TRBD2 identical over 9 bases. Germline-derived CDR1 and CDR2 are SGHNT and YYREEE (reference sequence). Trimming took 5 bases from V and 5 from J; bases not matched to a gene: 8. This CDR3 is 14 amino acids long.